The 13 T cell receptor beta chains in this list originate from one sample, sequenced in a study of shared clonotypes between healthy human individuals (TCRdb year 2020). Library construction relied on the immunoSEQ multiplex PCR assay. Held by TCRdb, this immuneACCESS table contains in-frame sequences only and omits some clones. Under half of the omission traces to an unresolved V gene where checked; the cause of the rest is unknown. This sample is represented by more than 90,000 clones; about two thirds of them were singletons. Roughly 43% of the sample is held by the ten biggest clonotypes. The sample was memory CD8+ T cells sorted from blood. What this sample's cell subset or site label stands for: CD45RO+ cells pooled with CCR7-negative TemRA cells. All receptors derive from a man aged 30 to 39 in good health.

The V gene is TRBV11-1, the J gene TRBJ2-1, with a weak D call TRBD1 (6 bases). Per germline, CDR1 SGHAT and CDR2 FQDESV (reference sequence). Trimming removed 1 base from V and 4 bases from J, with 11 bases in between. CDR3 size: 15 residues. The CDR3 protein is CASSLETGEYNEQFF. In nucleotides, the CDR3 is TGTGCCAGCAGCTTAGAGACAGGTGAATACAATGAGCAGTTCTTC.

This clone occurred a few times. The chain has TRBV6-5 and TRBJ2-7, with a possible D match to TRBD2 (6 bases). Germline loops: CDR1 MNHEY, CDR2 SVGAGI. CDR3 length: 12 amino acids. The ends were cut back, 10 bases at V and 3 bases at J, with 13 bases in the middle. The CDR3 sequence: CATRGGNYEQYF. CDR3 bases: TGTGCCACACGGGGCGGGAACTACGAGCAGTACTTC.

This clone was counted a few times. A much larger clone is a single base away; this may be a read error. This sequence joins TRBV27 and TRBJ1-1, with a possible D match to TRBD1 (5 bases). The CDR3 length is 14 residues. Per germline, CDR1 MNHEY and CDR2 SMNVEV (reference sequence). The ends were cut back, 2 bases at V and 3 bases at J, with 10 bases in the middle. The CDR3 loop is CASSLQGRYTEAFF. The CDR3 bases are TGTGCCAGCAGTTTACAGGGTAGGTACACTGAAGCTTTCTTT.

This clone was detected ten times or more. Given a much more abundant clone one base away, this may be a read error. Other DNA sequences in this sample translate to the same CDR3. V and J are TRBV6-1 and TRBJ2-7; 11 bases align to TRBD2. V dropped 1 base and J dropped 1; count of bases not matched to a gene: 0. This CDR3 contains 15 residues. CDR1 and CDR2 (germline): MNHNS, SASEGT. CDR3: CASSEGLAGSYEQYF. The CDR3 bases are TGTGCCAGCAGTGAAGGACTAGCGGGGTCCTACGAGCAGTACTTC.

Of note for this clone: This likely came from a read error, as a far larger clone is one base away. The V and J genes are TRBV4-3 and TRBJ2-7; D gene ambiguous. The V end lost 4 bases, the J end lost 5 bases, and 12 bases lay between the germline ends. Germline V gives CDR1 LGHNA, CDR2 YSLEER. The CDR3 consists of 13 residues. The CDR3 region has the DNA TGCGCCAGCAGCCCCGGGTGGCCGGACGAGCAGTACTTC. Translated: CASSPGWPDEQYF.

This clone was detected once. A far larger clone is just one base off, so this is likely a read error. Other nucleotide sequences in the sample specify the same CDR3. The chain is built from TRBV6-1 and TRBJ2-5, with 9 bases matching TRBD1. The CDR3 runs 16 residues. The V gene end was trimmed by 3 bases and the J gene end by 3 bases; junction bases not matched to a gene: 8. Germline lookup yields CDR1 MNHNS and CDR2 SASEGT. CDR3 DNA sequence: TGTGCCAGCAGTGAGTGGACAGGGGATGGAAAAGAGACCCAGTACTTC. This encodes CASSEWTGDGKETQYF.

The rearrangement uses TRBV7-6 and TRBJ1-1, with TRBD1 matching over 9 bases. Looked up from germline, CDR1 is SGHVS and CDR2 is FNYEAQ. With 4 bases clipped from V and 7 bases from J, the junction kept 22 bases outside the gene matches. CDR3 length: 19 amino acids. CDR3 region: CASSSTGGGLSAGVDEAFF. For the CDR3, the DNA is TGTGCCAGCAGCTCCACAGGGGGCGGGCTTAGTGCAGGGGTAGATGAAGCTTTCTTT.

The chain has TRBV19 and TRBJ2-1; 7 nucleotides line up with TRBD2. The CDR3 consists of 16 residues. Germline assignment: CDR1 LNHDA and CDR2 SQIVND (reference sequence). The V and J ends lost 6 bases and 1 base, in that order; junction bases with no gene match: 9. In nucleotides, the CDR3 is TGTGCCAGTAGCTCCAAGACTAGCCTGTCCTACAATGAGCAGTTCTTC. Translated: CASSSKTSLSYNEQFF.

The chain links TRBV19 to TRBJ1-3; D gene ambiguous. This CDR3 spans 15 amino acids. Trimming pared 5 bases from V and 0 bases from J, leaving 11 bases between. Germline values: CDR1 LNHDA, CDR2 SQIVND (reference sequence). The CDR3 is CASSWQADSGNTIYF. Written as DNA, the CDR3 is TGTGCCAGTAGTTGGCAGGCGGACTCTGGAAACACCATATATTTT.

The rearrangement links TRBV7-2 to TRBJ2-3, with D possibly matching TRBD1 (5 bases). This CDR3 contains 14 residues. V dropped 4 bases and J dropped 1 base, with 9 bases sitting between them. The germline gives CDR1 SGHTA, CDR2 FQGNSA. The CDR3 spells CASSSVTGTDTQYF. CDR3 nucleotides: TGTGCCAGCAGCTCCGTGACAGGCACAGATACGCAGTATTTT.

This clone has just a few counts. CDR3 residues: CAISWIGQGYTF. CDR3 in DNA: TGTGCCATCAGCTGGATCGGACAGGGCTACACCTTC. The genes are TRBV18 and TRBJ1-2, with D possibly TRBD1 on 6 matching bases. Trimming took 10 bases from V and 8 from J, leaving 17 bases between them. From germline, CDR1 is KGHSH and CDR2 LQKENI. This CDR3 contains 12 residues.

The chain couples TRBV18 to TRBJ2-4, with D perhaps matching TRBD1 (5 bases). Germline assignment: CDR1 KGHSH and CDR2 LQKENI. Trimming cost V 3 bases and J 3 bases, with 18 bases left between them. The CDR3 totals 17 residues. The CDR3 region has the DNA TGTGCCAGCTCACCCTTCAGGGTCCTTCATGGCAAAAACATTCAGTACTTC. It encodes CASSPFRVLHGKNIQYF.

The rearrangement joins TRBV7-2 to TRBJ2-7; 10 bases fit TRBD1. This CDR3 spans 15 amino acids. After removal of 5 bases from V and 7 bases from J, the junction contained 11 bases not matched to a gene. The germline gives CDR1 SGHTA, CDR2 FQGNSA. This CDR3 reads CASSTVRQGAREQYF. The CDR3 coding sequence is TGTGCCAGCAGCACCGTACGACAGGGGGCGCGGGAGCAGTACTTC.